This T cell receptor beta chain is from a study of blood T cell repertoires in COVID-19. In the study overall: COVID-19 samples collected from the United States, Italy and Spain covered acute and convalescent phases. PBMCs, B-cell-depleted T cells, or T cells were the source of the cDNA or gDNA that made up the material.

In the original analysis: Estimated nucleated cell counts came from reference gene primer amplification. Method: immunoSEQ multiplex PCR; TCRdb's copy keeps in-frame clones and lacks some. D and trimming come from the DNA, and the V and J calls and clone size come from that table. The data contain 65,000 to 70,000 clones, approximately 84% of them singletons. The length of the CDR3 is 15 residues. The V and J ends lost 0 bases and 6 bases, in that order; junction bases with no gene match: 5. CDR1 is LGHDT and CDR2 is YNNKEL in the germline V gene (reference sequence). The chain carries TRBV3-1 (or the pseudogene TRBV3-2) and TRBJ2-7, with 10 bases fitting TRBD2. Material for sequencing was peripheral blood. The receptor was isolated from a woman aged 55-69 years with acute or convalescent COVID-19. The CDR3 protein is CASSQDLAGVGEQYF. The CDR3 nucleotides are TGTGCCAGCAGCCAAGACCTAGCGGGGGTGGGCGAGCAGTACTTC.